The TCR beta chain under discussion was sequenced for a study of T cell repertoires in cytomegalovirus infection. Study background: HLA-B-restricted CMV epitopes that are well studied were used alongside recently identified HLA-C-restricted ones. TCR beta signatures that were public indicated CMV infection and matching HLA type.

MiXCR, applied by TCRdb to the reads, yields one record per CDR3 protein. The sample shows approximately 600,000 distinct CDR3 sequences, over 35% of them seen only once. A remark on this clonotype: Its antigen remains unidentified.

CDR1 is KGHSH and CDR2 is LQKENI in the germline V gene. V lost 3 bases and J 0 bases, leaving 18 bases between the germline ends. The length of the CDR3 is 19 residues. Whole-study findings and limits: In two of eight donors, the top clonotype was HLA-C-restricted CMV-specific. Frequencies of public TCR beta families were cumulated, and this identified carriers of CMV plus the relevant HLA.

The sequence was obtained from a human donor in good health (CMV status not recorded). Some clones in this sample may be carry-over from other donors' samples. The chain links TRBV18 to TRBJ2-6; perhaps TRBD2 as D (6 bases). This material consisted of cultured PBMCs, taken from culture after CMV antigen stimulation. CDR3 residues: CASSPPGGLGYSGANVLTF. The CDR3 DNA reads TGTGCCAGCTCACCTCCAGGAGGGCTCGGATACTCTGGGGCCAACGTCCTGACTTTC.